Listed below are T cell receptor beta chains from one sample, sequenced in a study of shared clonotypes between healthy human individuals. TCRdb's table, derived via immunoSEQ multiplex PCR, lists solely in-frame clones and lacks some. The profile shows around 1.9 million clones, about 94% of them singletons. Input material: naive CD8+ T cells from PBMCs. The origin of the receptors is a man between 18 and 35 years old in good health. Some clones in this sample may be carry-over from other donors' samples. Each CDR3 is given with its conserved first and last residue. Fields, in order: clone size, J gene, CDR3 length, V gene, D gene, CDR3 DNA, CDR3 protein. The D gene is left open where the match is weak. The size of a clone is reported for some rows only, either as once, few or many, or as a class for expanded clones.

NA,TRBJ2-1,17,TRBV29-1,TRBD2,TGCAGCGTTGAACTAAGGACTAGCGGGAGGGCAAGCAATGAGCAGTTCTTC,CSVELRTSGRASNEQFF
NA,TRBJ1-1,15,TRBV5-6,TRBD1,TGTGCCAGCAGCTTGGCACCCCAGGGGGCCACTGAAGCTTTCTTT,CASSLAPQGATEAFF
NA,TRBJ2-2,14,TRBV28,TRBD1,TGTGCCAGCAGTTTAACAGGGGGCACCGGGGAGCTGTTTTTT,CASSLTGGTGELFF
NA,TRBJ2-7,14,TRBV4-3,NA,TGCGCCAGCAGCCAAGAACCAGAGGCCTACGAGCAGTACTTC,CASSQEPEAYEQYF
NA,TRBJ2-1,18,TRBV4-2,TRBD2,TGTGCCAGCAGCCAAGATATCGGACTAGCGGGAGTTGAGAATGAGCAGTTCTTC,CASSQDIGLAGVENEQFF
NA,TRBJ2-1,14,TRBV6-1,NA,TGTGCCACCGACCGGACAGATTCCTACAATGAGCAGTTCTTC,CATDRTDSYNEQFF
NA,TRBJ2-3,12,TRBV11-3,TRBD1,TGTGCCAGCAGCTTGGACAGGCGGAAGCAGTATTTT,CASSLDRRKQYF
NA,TRBJ2-7,17,TRBV16,TRBD2,TGTGCCAGCAGCCAAGTTCGATCGGCTAGCGGGATATACGAGCAGTACTTC,CASSQVRSASGIYEQYF
NA,TRBJ2-7,14,TRBV2,TRBD1,TGTGCCAGCAGTCAAGGACAGGGGGCATACGAGCAGTACTTC,CASSQGQGAYEQYF
NA,TRBJ2-7,13,TRBV28,NA,TGTGCCAGCAGGGGCCGGGGCTCCTACGAGCAGTACTTC,CASRGRGSYEQYF
once,TRBJ1-2,16,TRBV5-4,TRBD1,TGTGCCAGCAGCCACTGGACAGGGGGTCATTACTATGGCTACACCTTC,CASSHWTGGHYYGYTF
NA,TRBJ2-7,16,TRBV4-2,NA,TGTGCCAGCAGCCAAGTCGACAGTCGAGGGGCCGACGAGCAGTACTTC,CASSQVDSRGADEQYF
once,TRBJ2-7,16,TRBV7-9,TRBD1,TGTGCCAGCAGCTTAAATGATGGGGACAGGCGCTACGAGCAGTACTTC,CASSLNDGDRRYEQYF
NA,TRBJ2-7,16,TRBV9,TRBD1,TGTGCCAGCAGCGTCGATACCGGGACAGGGTCCCACGAGCAGTACTTC,CASSVDTGTGSHEQYF
NA,TRBJ2-7,11,TRBV20-1,NA,TGCAGTGCTAGGGTTCTCTACGAGCAGTACTTC,CSARVLYEQYF
NA,TRBJ2-3,16,TRBV15,NA,TGTGCCACCAGCAGAGCACCCAGCCTAAGCACAGATACGCAGTATTTT,CATSRAPSLSTDTQYF
NA,TRBJ1-1,13,TRBV14,TRBD1,TGTGCCAGCAGCCCCACAGGGGGCAGGGAAGCTTTCTTT,CASSPTGGREAFF
NA,TRBJ1-1,11,TRBV19,NA,TGTGCCAGTAGCCTGACGTTTGAAGCTTTCTTT,CASSLTFEAFF
NA,TRBJ2-7,16,TRBV23-1,NA,TGCGCCAGCAGACCCGGGCAGGGGCGTTTCTCCTACGAGCAGTACTTC,CASRPGQGRFSYEQYF
NA,TRBJ1-1,12,TRBV15,NA,TGTGCCTCCGGGGAGGTGAACACTGAAGCTTTCTTT,CASGEVNTEAFF
NA,TRBJ2-7,15,TRBV7-2,TRBD1,TGTGCCAGCAGCTTAGCCCACAGGGGGCTCTACGAGCAGTACTTC,CASSLAHRGLYEQYF
NA,TRBJ1-1,16,TRBV4-2,NA,TGTGCCAGCAGCCAGGTCATCTCGGGACCGAACACTGAAGCTTTCTTT,CASSQVISGPNTEAFF
NA,TRBJ1-2,13,TRBV19,NA,TGTGCCAGTAGTATACAGCTTGAGGAGGGCTACACCTTC,CASSIQLEEGYTF
once,TRBJ2-7,16,TRBV6-1,NA,TGTGCCAGCAGTGAAGAGTATTACAGGGTGCCGGACGAGCAGTACTTC,CASSEEYYRVPDEQYF
few,TRBJ1-1,13,TRBV30,NA,TGTGCCTGGATTCTCGGGGAGTACACTGAAGCTTTCTTT,CAWILGEYTEAFF
NA,TRBJ1-1,14,TRBV4-1,NA,TGCGCCAGCAGCCAAGAGTGGGATAACACTGAAGCTTTCTTT,CASSQEWDNTEAFF
NA,TRBJ2-1,12,TRBV29-1,NA,TGCAGCGTTGTGGGAGCCTACAATGAGCAGTTCTTC,CSVVGAYNEQFF
once,TRBJ1-3,18,TRBV7-9,NA,TGTGCCAGCAGCTTAAGGGATCGGTCCCTGAGCTCTGGAAACACCATATATTTT,CASSLRDRSLSSGNTIYF
NA,TRBJ2-7,20,TRBV6-1,TRBD1,TGTGCCAGCAGTGATCGGCCCGGGACAGGGGCTTCGTGGGTTCCCTACGAGCAGTACTTC,CASSDRPGTGASWVPYEQYF
NA,TRBJ2-1,16,TRBV7-9,TRBD2,TGTGCCAGCAGCTTCCCTCCGAGAGCGGGAGGTAATGAGCAGTTCTTC,CASSFPPRAGGNEQFF
NA,TRBJ2-1,14,TRBV25-1,NA,TGTGCCAGCAGTGAAGTGGGCTCCTACAATGAGCAGTTCTTC,CASSEVGSYNEQFF
NA,TRBJ2-1,14,TRBV27,TRBD2,TGTGCCAGCAGTTTGGGCGGGAGTAGGTATGAGCAGTTCTTC,CASSLGGSRYEQFF
NA,TRBJ2-7,14,TRBV27,TRBD2,TGTGCCAGTTTCGGGAGGGCCCCCTCCTACGAGCAGTACTTC,CASFGRAPSYEQYF
NA,TRBJ2-7,14,TRBV6-5,NA,TGTGCCAGCAGTTACTCAGGGGGGGTGGTCGAGCAGTACTTC,CASSYSGGVVEQYF
NA,TRBJ2-1,13,TRBV5-6,NA,TGTGCCAGCAGCTTGGAATTTGGCAATGAGCAGTTCTTC,CASSLEFGNEQFF
NA,TRBJ1-1,16,TRBV11-1,NA,TGTGCCAGCAGCTTAAGGGCAGGGACCGTGAACACTGAAGCTTTCTTT,CASSLRAGTVNTEAFF
once,TRBJ2-1,14,TRBV14,TRBD2,TGTGCCAGCAGCCCGGGGGGGCACTACAATGAGCAGTTCTTC,CASSPGGHYNEQFF
once,TRBJ2-7,14,TRBV28,NA,TGTGCCAGCAGTTCCCCGGGATTCGGTCCCGAGCAGTACTTC,CASSSPGFGPEQYF
NA,TRBJ2-1,16,TRBV7-9,NA,TGTGCCAGCAGCCCGATCGTGGGATACCTGGGGAATGAGCAGTTCTTC,CASSPIVGYLGNEQFF
NA,TRBJ2-3,14,TRBV15,NA,TGTGCCACCGCGGACTCGTTACGCACAGATACGCAGTATTTT,CATADSLRTDTQYF
NA,TRBJ1-1,15,TRBV5-1,TRBD1,TGCGCCAGCAGCTTGTTGGGTGGGGGACAGAGTGAAGCTTTCTTT,CASSLLGGGQSEAFF
NA,TRBJ2-1,14,TRBV6-5,NA,TGTGCCAGCAGTTACCAGGGATCCTACAATGAGCAGTTCTTC,CASSYQGSYNEQFF
NA,TRBJ2-5,15,TRBV27,NA,TGTGCCAGCAGTTTGGACGGGAAGTACCAAGAGACCCAGTACTTC,CASSLDGKYQETQYF
NA,TRBJ2-1,16,TRBV7-6,NA,TGTGCCAGCAGCTCAGCCGACTCCCGCGGCTACAATGAGCAGTTCTTC,CASSSADSRGYNEQFF
NA,TRBJ1-2,18,TRBV2,TRBD1,TGTGCCAGCAGAATTAATGACAGGGGGCGTCCCGTTAACTATGGCTACACCTTC,CASRINDRGRPVNYGYTF
NA,TRBJ2-7,13,TRBV30,NA,TGTGCCTGGAGTCCCCACAATCGTCCCGAGCAGTACTTC,CAWSPHNRPEQYF
once,TRBJ1-3,10,TRBV1,NA,TGCACCAGCAGCCAACACACCATATATTTT,CTSSQHTIYF
NA,TRBJ1-4,14,TRBV9,TRBD1,TGTGCCAGCAGCCCGGGACAGGGAAATGAAAAACTGTTTTTT,CASSPGQGNEKLFF
few,TRBJ1-5,14,TRBV6-6,NA,TGTGCCAGCAGTTACGAGGGTTGGGACCAGCCCCAGCATTTT,CASSYEGWDQPQHF
NA,TRBJ2-3,14,TRBV28,NA,TGTGCCAGCATGGGGGTTTCCAATGTTCATACGCAGTATTTT,CASMGVSNVHTQYF
NA,TRBJ2-1,13,TRBV15,TRBD2,TGTGCCACTGCACTAGCGGATTACAATGAGCAGTTCTTC,CATALADYNEQFF
NA,TRBJ1-2,14,TRBV9,NA,TGTGCCAGCAGCACGGGGGCAGTCACATATGGCTACACCTTC,CASSTGAVTYGYTF
NA,TRBJ2-7,15,TRBV5-1,TRBD2,TGCGCCAGCAGCCCCGGGAGGGAGGCGACCTACGAGCAGTACTTC,CASSPGREATYEQYF
once,TRBJ1-1,12,TRBV5-6,NA,TGTGCCAGCAGCTTGGCGGGGAATGAAGCTTTCTTT,CASSLAGNEAFF
NA,TRBJ2-2,17,TRBV15,NA,TGTGCCACCAGCAGAGATTGGGGGAGTTCTGACACCGGGGAGCTGTTTTTT,CATSRDWGSSDTGELFF
NA,TRBJ2-7,13,TRBV7-9,TRBD1,TGTGCCAGCAGCCCAGGGGGATCCTACGAGCAGTACTTC,CASSPGGSYEQYF
NA,TRBJ2-5,13,TRBV29-1,NA,TGCAGCGTTCGCGGACACCGTAGGGAGACCCAGTACTTC,CSVRGHRRETQYF
NA,TRBJ2-7,12,TRBV5-4,NA,TGTGCCAGCAGCTTGGCCTCCTACGAGCAGTACTTC,CASSLASYEQYF
once,TRBJ2-5,15,TRBV7-9,TRBD1,TGTGCCAGCGGGGATTGGGGGACAGCACAAGAGACCCAGTACTTC,CASGDWGTAQETQYF
NA,TRBJ1-2,15,TRBV30,NA,TGTGCCTGGAGTCCCCCCACTCATAAGGTTTATGGCTACACCTTC,CAWSPPTHKVYGYTF